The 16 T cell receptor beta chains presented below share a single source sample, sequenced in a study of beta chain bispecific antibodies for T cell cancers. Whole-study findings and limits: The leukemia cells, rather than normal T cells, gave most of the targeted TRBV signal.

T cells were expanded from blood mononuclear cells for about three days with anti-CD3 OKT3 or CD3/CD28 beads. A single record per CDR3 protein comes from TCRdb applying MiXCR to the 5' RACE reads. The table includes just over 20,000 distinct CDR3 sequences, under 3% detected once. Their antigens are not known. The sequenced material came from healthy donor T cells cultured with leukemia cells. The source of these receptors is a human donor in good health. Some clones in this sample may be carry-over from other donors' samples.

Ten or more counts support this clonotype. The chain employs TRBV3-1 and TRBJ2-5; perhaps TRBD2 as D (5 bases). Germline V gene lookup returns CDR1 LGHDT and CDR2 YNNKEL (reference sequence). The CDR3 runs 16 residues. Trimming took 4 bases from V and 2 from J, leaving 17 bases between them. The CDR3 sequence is CASSPLAGPIQETQYF. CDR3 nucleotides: TGTGCCAGCAGCCCCCTTGCGGGTCCGATTCAAGAGACCCAGTACTTC.

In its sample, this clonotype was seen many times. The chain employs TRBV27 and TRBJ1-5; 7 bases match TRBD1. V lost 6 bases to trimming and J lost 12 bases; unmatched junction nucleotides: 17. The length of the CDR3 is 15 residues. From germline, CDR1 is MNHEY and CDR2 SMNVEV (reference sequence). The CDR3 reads CASSSLLDRPPIQHF. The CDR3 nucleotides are TGTGCCAGCAGCTCTCTTTTGGACAGGCCTCCTATCCAGCATTTT.

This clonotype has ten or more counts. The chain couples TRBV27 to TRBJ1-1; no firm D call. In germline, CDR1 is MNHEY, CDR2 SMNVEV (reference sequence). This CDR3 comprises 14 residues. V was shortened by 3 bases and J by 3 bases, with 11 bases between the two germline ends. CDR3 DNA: TGTGCCAGCAGTTTGGACGGGGTGGACACTGAAGCTTTCTTT. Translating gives CASSLDGVDTEAFF.

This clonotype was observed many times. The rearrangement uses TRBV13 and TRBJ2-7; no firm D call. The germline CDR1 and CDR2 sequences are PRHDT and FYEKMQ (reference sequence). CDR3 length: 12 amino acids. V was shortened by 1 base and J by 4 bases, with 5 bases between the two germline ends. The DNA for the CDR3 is TGTGCCAGCAGCTTAGACCAGTACGAGCAGTACTTC. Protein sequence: CASSLDQYEQYF. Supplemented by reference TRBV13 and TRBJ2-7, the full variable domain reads AAGVIQSPRHLIKEKRETATLKCYPIPRHDTVYWYQQGPGQDPQFLISFYEKMQSDKGSIPDRFSAQQFSDYHSELNMSSLELGDSALYFCASSLDQYEQYFGPGTRLTVT.

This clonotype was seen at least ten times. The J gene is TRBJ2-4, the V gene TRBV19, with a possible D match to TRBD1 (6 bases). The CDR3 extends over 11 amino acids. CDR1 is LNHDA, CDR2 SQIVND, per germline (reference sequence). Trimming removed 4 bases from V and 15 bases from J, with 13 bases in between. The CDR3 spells CASSKDSKVYF. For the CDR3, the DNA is TGTGCCAGTAGTAAGGACAGCAAAGTGTACTTC.

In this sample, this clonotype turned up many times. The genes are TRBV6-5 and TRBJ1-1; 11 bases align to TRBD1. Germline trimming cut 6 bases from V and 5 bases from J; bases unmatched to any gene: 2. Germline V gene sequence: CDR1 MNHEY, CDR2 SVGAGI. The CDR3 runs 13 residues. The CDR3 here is CASRDRGLTEAFF. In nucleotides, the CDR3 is TGTGCCAGCAGGGACAGGGGGCTTACTGAAGCTTTCTTT.

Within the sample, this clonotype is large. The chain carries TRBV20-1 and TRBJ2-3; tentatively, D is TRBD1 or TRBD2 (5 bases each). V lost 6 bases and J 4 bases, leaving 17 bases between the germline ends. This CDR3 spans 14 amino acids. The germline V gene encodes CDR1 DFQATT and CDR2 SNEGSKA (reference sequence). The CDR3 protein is CSAPGRGQADTQYF. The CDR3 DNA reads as TGCAGTGCCCCTGGACGGGGCCAAGCAGATACGCAGTATTTT.

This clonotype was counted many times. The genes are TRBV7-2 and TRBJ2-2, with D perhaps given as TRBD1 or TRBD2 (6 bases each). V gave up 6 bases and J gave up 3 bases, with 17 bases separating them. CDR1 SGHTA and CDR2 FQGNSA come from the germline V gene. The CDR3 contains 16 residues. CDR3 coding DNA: TGTGCCAGCAGAGTCCTAAGGGGGGCCTACACCGGGGAGCTGTTTTTT. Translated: CASRVLRGAYTGELFF.

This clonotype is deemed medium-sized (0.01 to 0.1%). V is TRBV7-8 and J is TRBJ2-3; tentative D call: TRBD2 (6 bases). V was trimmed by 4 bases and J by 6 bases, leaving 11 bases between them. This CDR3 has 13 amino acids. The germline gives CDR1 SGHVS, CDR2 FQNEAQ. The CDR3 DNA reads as TGTGCCAGCAGCTCCCTGGGGAGGGATACGCAGTATTTT. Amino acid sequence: CASSSLGRDTQYF.

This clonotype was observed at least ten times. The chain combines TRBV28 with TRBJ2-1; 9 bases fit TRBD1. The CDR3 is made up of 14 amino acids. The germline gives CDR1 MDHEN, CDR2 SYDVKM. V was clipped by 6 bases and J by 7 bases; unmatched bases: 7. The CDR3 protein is CASSPRQGVNEQFF. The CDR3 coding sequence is TGTGCCAGCAGCCCCAGACAGGGGGTGAATGAGCAGTTCTTC.

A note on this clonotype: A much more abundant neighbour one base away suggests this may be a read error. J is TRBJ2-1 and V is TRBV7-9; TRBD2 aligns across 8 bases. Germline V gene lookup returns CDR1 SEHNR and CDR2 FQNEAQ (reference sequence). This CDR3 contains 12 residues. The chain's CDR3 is CVSSQAGAEQFF. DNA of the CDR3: TGTGTCAGCAGCCAAGCGGGGGCGGAGCAGTTCTTC.

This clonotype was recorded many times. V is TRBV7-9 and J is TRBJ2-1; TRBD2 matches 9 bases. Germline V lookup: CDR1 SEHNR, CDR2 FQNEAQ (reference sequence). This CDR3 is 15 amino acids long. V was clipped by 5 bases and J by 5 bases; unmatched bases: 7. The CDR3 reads CASSLAGGVHNEQFF. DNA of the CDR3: TGTGCCAGCAGCCTGGCGGGGGGGGTCCACAATGAGCAGTTCTTC.

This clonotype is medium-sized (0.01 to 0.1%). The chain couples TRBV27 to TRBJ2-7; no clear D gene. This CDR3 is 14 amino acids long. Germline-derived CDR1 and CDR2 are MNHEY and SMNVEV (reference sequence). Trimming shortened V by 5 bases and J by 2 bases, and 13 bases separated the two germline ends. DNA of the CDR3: TGTGCCAGCAGTGCTAGGGTTGTTGCCTACGAGCAGTACTTC. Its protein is CASSARVVAYEQYF.

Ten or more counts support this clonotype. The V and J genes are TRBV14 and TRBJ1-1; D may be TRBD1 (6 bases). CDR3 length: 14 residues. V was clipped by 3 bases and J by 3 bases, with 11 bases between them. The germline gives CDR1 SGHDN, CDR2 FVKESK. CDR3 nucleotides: TGTGCCAGCAGCCAGTTCACAGGGTACACTGAAGCTTTCTTT. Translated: CASSQFTGYTEAFF. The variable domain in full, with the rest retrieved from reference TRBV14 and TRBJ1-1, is EAGVTQFPSHSVIEKGQTVTLRCDPISGHDNLYWYRRVMGKEIKFLLHFVKESKQDESGMPNNRFLAERTGGTYSTLKVQPAELEDSGVYFCASSQFTGYTEAFFGQGTRLTVV.

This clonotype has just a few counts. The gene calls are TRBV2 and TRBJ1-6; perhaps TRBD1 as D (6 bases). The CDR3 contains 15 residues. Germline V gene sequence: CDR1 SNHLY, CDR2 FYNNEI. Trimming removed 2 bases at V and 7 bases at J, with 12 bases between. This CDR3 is CASSETSRGNSPLHF. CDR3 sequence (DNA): TGTGCCAGCAGTGAAACTAGCAGGGGAAATTCACCCCTCCACTTT.

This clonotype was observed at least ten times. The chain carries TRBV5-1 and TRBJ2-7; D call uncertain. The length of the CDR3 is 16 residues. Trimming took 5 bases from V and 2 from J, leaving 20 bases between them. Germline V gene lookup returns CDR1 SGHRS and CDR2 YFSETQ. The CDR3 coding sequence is TGCGCCAGCAGAAACCCGGATTCCACGTTTACCTACGAGCAGTACTTC. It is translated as CASRNPDSTFTYEQYF.